This paragraph reports one T cell receptor beta chain. This sample is drawn from a study of blood T cell repertoires in COVID-19. Study-level information: Acute and convalescent COVID-19 specimens originated in the United States, Italy and Spain. PBMCs, B-cell-depleted T cells, or T cells provided the cDNA or gDNA that made up the material.

V shed 0 bases and J shed 6 bases, with 18 bases lying between them. The CDR3 totals 16 residues. Germline CDR1 MNHEY, CDR2 SVGAGI. Per the original methods: Reference gene primer amplification gave nucleated cell count estimates. Only in-frame clones appear in the TCRdb table, and some are missing; sequencing was by immunoSEQ multiplex PCR. Clone size and V and J calls were adopted from that table, with D and trimming inferred from the DNA. The data show over 350,000 clones, approximately 93% seen once. The rearrangement uses TRBV6-5 and TRBJ2-7, with D tentatively TRBD2 (6 bases). Sequenced material: PBMCs or T cells enriched from blood (not recorded which). The source is a woman aged 40 to 55 who had been exposed to COVID-19. The CDR3 region is CASSYSIWGRSGEQYF. The DNA for the CDR3 is TGTGCCAGCAGTTACTCGATTTGGGGGAGGAGTGGCGAGCAGTACTTC.